These 12 T cell receptor beta chains came from one sample sequenced in a study of a mutant IDH1 vaccine in newly diagnosed glioma. Time point meaning: week 11, during vaccination. Vaccine doses each comprised 300 ug of mutant IDH1 20-mer peptide, with topical imiquimod. These receptors have no identified antigens. Some clones are missing from TCRdb's copy, which holds only in-frame ones; the method was immunoSEQ multiplex PCR. Of around 62,000 clones in the sample, around 89% were seen once. The material was PBMCs, obtained from a glioma patient whose treatment included an IDH1 peptide vaccine. The receptor source for this set is a man aged 35-49 years with glioma.

CDR3 loop: CASSLSRANQPQHF. The CDR3 DNA reads TGTGCCAGCAGTTTAAGCCGGGCCAATCAGCCCCAGCATTTT. V is TRBV27 and J is TRBJ1-5; no firm D call. CDR1 and CDR2 from the germline V gene are MNHEY and SMNVEV (reference sequence). The germline V and J ends were trimmed by 2 bases and 3 bases, with 8 bases remaining between them. The length of the CDR3 is 14 residues.

V usage is TRBV13 and J usage is TRBJ2-1; perhaps TRBD2 as D (5 bases). Trimming cost V 2 bases and J 0 bases, with 8 bases left between them. Per germline, CDR1 PRHDT and CDR2 FYEKMQ (reference sequence). There are 15 residues in the CDR3. As DNA, the CDR3 is TGTGCCAGCAGCTTACGCGGGTTCTCCTACAATGAGCAGTTCTTC. Its protein is CASSLRGFSYNEQFF.

The chain joins TRBV6-5 to TRBJ2-5; D is perhaps TRBD1 (6 bases). Per the germline V gene, CDR1 is MNHEY and CDR2 is SVGAGI. Trimming took off 0 bases at V and 4 bases at J, with 12 bases between the two ends. The CDR3 has 15 residues. In nucleotides, the CDR3 is TGTGCCAGCAGTTACTCGAAATGGGGGCCAGAGACCCAGTACTTC. Amino acid sequence: CASSYSKWGPETQYF.

In its sample, this clone was seen a few times. This chain joins TRBV30 and TRBJ1-5; the D gene is possibly TRBD1 (5 bases). Germline CDR1 and CDR2: GTSNPN and SVGIG (reference sequence). The CDR3 contains 15 residues. V lost 3 bases and J 1 base, leaving 13 bases between the germline ends. CDR3 sequence: CAWRGTGTSNQPQHF. The DNA of the CDR3 is TGTGCCTGGAGGGGAACCGGGACCAGCAATCAGCCCCAGCATTTT.

The rearrangement links TRBV11-2 to TRBJ2-5; the D gene is possibly TRBD2 (5 bases). The germline gives CDR1 SGHAT, CDR2 FQNNGV. Trimming cost V 0 bases and J 7 bases, with 18 bases left between them. There are 16 residues in the CDR3. The CDR3 DNA follows: TGTGCCAGCAGCTTAGATCAAGACACCGGTCGGGGGACCCAGTACTTC. Protein: CASSLDQDTGRGTQYF.

CDR3 sequence (DNA): TGTGCCAGCAGCAAGGACAGTTTAAGCCCCTCCTATAATTCACCCCTCCACTTT. Amino acid sequence: CASSKDSLSPSYNSPLHF. V is TRBV7-9 and J is TRBJ1-6; TRBD1 is a possible D gene (6 bases). The germline V and J ends were trimmed by 5 bases and 0 bases, with 17 bases remaining between them. CDR3 length: 18 amino acids. Looked up from germline, CDR1 is SEHNR and CDR2 is FQNEAQ (reference sequence).

The chain carries TRBV5-1 and TRBJ2-6; D unclear. The CDR3 runs 15 residues. V was shortened by 1 base and J by 0 bases, with 5 bases between the two germline ends. Germline assignment: CDR1 SGHRS and CDR2 YFSETQ. The CDR3, as DNA: TGCGCCAGCAGCTTGAAGTTCTCTGGGGCCAACGTCCTGACTTTC. Translated, it gives CASSLKFSGANVLTF.

CDR3 in amino acids: CASSQERSWQPQHF. The CDR3 DNA is TGCGCCAGCAGCCAAGAACGTAGCTGGCAGCCCCAGCATTTT. This chain joins TRBV4-1 and TRBJ1-5; no reliable D call. CDR1 and CDR2 (germline): MGHRA, YSYEKL. CDR3 length: 14 residues. Trimming pared 0 bases from V and 7 bases from J, leaving 10 bases between.

The chain has TRBV5-1 and TRBJ2-1, with 12 bases identical to TRBD2. The CDR3 is 16 amino acids. The ends lost 0 bases at V and 6 bases at J; junction bases unmatched: 4. Germline lookup yields CDR1 SGHRS and CDR2 YFSETQ. CDR3 amino acids: CASSLAVLAGGNEQFF. The CDR3 DNA reads as TGCGCCAGCAGCTTGGCCGTACTAGCGGGGGGCAATGAGCAGTTCTTC.

J is TRBJ2-7 and V is TRBV21-1; the DNA was not used to check the table's D call, TRBD2. TRBV21-1 is a documented pseudogene. The CDR3 extends over 9 amino acids. CDR3 nucleotide sequence: TGTGCCAGCATTCGCGAGCAGTACTTC. This translates into CASIREQYF.

The J gene is TRBJ1-2, the V gene TRBV28; 8 nucleotides agree with TRBD1. V trimming: 4 bases; J trimming: 8 bases; junction bases outside the gene matches: 9. The germline CDR1 and CDR2 sequences are MDHEN and SYDVKM. This CDR3 region has 14 residues. This CDR3 reads CASSWTGMGKGYTF. CDR3 nucleotide sequence: TGTGCCAGCAGTTGGACAGGGATGGGCAAAGGCTACACCTTC.

This rearrangement joins TRBV19 to TRBJ1-1; possibly TRBD1 for D (5 bases). Germline V gives CDR1 LNHDA, CDR2 SQIVND (reference sequence). V dropped 2 bases and J dropped 3 bases, with 16 bases sitting between them. CDR3 length: 16 amino acids. This CDR3 reads CASSINGEGRDTEAFF. CDR3 nucleotide sequence: TGTGCCAGTAGTATAAATGGAGAGGGGAGGGACACTGAAGCTTTCTTT.